The rows below give T cell receptor beta chains drawn from one sample of a study of blood T cells in healthy people across ages. In TCRdb, the 5' RACE reads were re-called with MiXCR into one record per CDR3 protein. The table records roughly 930,000 distinct CDR3 sequences, around 46% of them present only once. What was sequenced was blood. The source is a man aged 25 to 40 in good health. The CDR3 runs from the conserved cysteine through the conserved F or W. D genes are given only for firm matches. Part of the rows lack a size; the others show once, few, many or a class for expanded clones.

CASSSQIQETQYF	TGCGCCAGCAGCTCCCAAATCCAAGAGACCCAGTACTTC	13	TRBJ2-5	TRBV5-1	-	-
CASSPRLGYTF	TGTGCCAGCAGTCCTCGTCTGGGCTACACCTTC	11	TRBJ1-2	TRBV12-3/TRBV12-4	-	few
CASSLTPQLGDTQYF	TGTGCCAGCAGCTTGACTCCTCAATTGGGAGATACGCAGTATTTT	15	TRBJ2-3	TRBV7-2	-	many
CASSPLGQESCEQYF	TGTGCCAGCAGTCCTCTAGGACAGGAGTCCTGCGAGCAGTACTTC	15	TRBJ2-7	TRBV12-3/TRBV12-4	TRBD1	-
CASTSWDHEQYF	TGTGCCAGCACCTCTTGGGACCACGAGCAGTACTTC	12	TRBJ2-7	TRBV6-5	-	few
CASIKYGGMNTEAFF	TGTGCCAGCATCAAATATGGGGGCATGAACACTGAAGCTTTCTTT	15	TRBJ1-1	TRBV6-6	-	once
CAPSSWVGDEQYF	TGTGCACCGAGTTCCTGGGTGGGTGACGAGCAGTACTTC	13	TRBJ2-7	TRBV21-1	-	-
CASSYQQEFSYEQYF	TGTGCCAGCTCCTATCAACAGGAGTTTTCCTACGAGCAGTACTTC	15	TRBJ2-7	TRBV18	-	-
CASSYGASGVYEQFF	TGTGCCAGCAGTTACGGCGCTAGCGGGGTCTACGAGCAGTTCTTC	15	TRBJ2-1	TRBV6-5	TRBD2	-
CSVPRGPLSGGNQPQHF	TGCAGTGTCCCGAGGGGACCCCTTTCGGGTGGGAATCAGCCCCAGCATTTT	17	TRBJ1-5	TRBV20-1	-	-
CSARVGPGDGYTF	TGCAGTGCTAGAGTCGGGCCGGGGGATGGCTACACCTTC	13	TRBJ1-2	TRBV20-1	-	many
CASDALGTDTQYF	TGCGCCAGCGACGCCCTCGGGACAGATACGCAGTATTTT	13	TRBJ2-3	TRBV10-2	-	-
CASSRGPSEKLFF	TGTGCCAGCAGCCGTGGGCCCAGCGAAAAACTGTTTTTT	13	TRBJ1-4	TRBV11-3	-	-
CASSMSVGGRRNEQFF	TGTGCCAGCAGCATGTCGGTGGGCGGCCGACGCAATGAGCAGTTCTTC	16	TRBJ2-1	TRBV7-3	-	many
CASSPEQRPLEQYF	TGTGCCAGCAGCCCAGAACAGCGGCCCCTCGAGCAGTATTTT	14	TRBJ2-3	TRBV13	-	-
CASSRTPQGGSYNEQFF	TGTGCCAGCAGCCGAACCCCCCAGGGGGGCTCCTACAATGAGCAGTTCTTC	17	TRBJ2-1	TRBV9	-	few
CASRRPGLSGDEQYF	TGTGCCAGCAGACGACCGGGACTTAGTGGCGACGAGCAGTACTTC	15	TRBJ2-7	TRBV6-5	-	few
CASSLANGGQYEQYF	TGTGCCAGCAGCTTAGCGAATGGAGGACAGTACGAGCAGTACTTC	15	TRBJ2-7	TRBV7-6	-	many
CATSDLGGTEAFF	TGTGCCACCAGTGATTTGGGAGGCACTGAAGCTTTCTTT	13	TRBJ1-1	TRBV24-1	-	-
CASSLGRTGSYEQYF	TGTGCCAGCAGCTTAGGGCGGACAGGCTCCTACGAGCAGTACTTC	15	TRBJ2-7	TRBV11-3	TRBD1	few
CASSQGRQGGNEQFF	TGCGCCAGCAGCCAAGGCCGACAGGGTGGTAATGAGCAGTTCTTC	15	TRBJ2-1	TRBV4-1	TRBD1	-